What follows is one T cell receptor (beta chain) and its context. The antigen remains undetermined. The data belong to a study of T cells in Graves' hyperthyroidism and ophthalmopathy. The study, taken as a whole, reports: Most expanded thyroid clonotypes above 0.001 also appeared in blood. Through a model of 13 V-J features, ophthalmopathy was separated from stable hyperthyroidism.

Amplified TCR beta CDR3 regions derived from RNA transcripts. First-round RT-PCR of the TCR CDR3 relied on the HTBI primer set. From the multiplex PCR reads, TCRdb called clonotypes with MiXCR, one entry per CDR3 protein. This sample has some 500,000 distinct CDR3 sequences, with around 24% found just once. Each diagnosis drew on symptoms, thyroxine, TRAb, thyroid ultrasound and orbital computed tomography findings. The sequencing input was blood. The receptor's source is a woman aged 25 to 39 with Graves' ophthalmopathy.

The CDR3 nucleotides read TGTGCCAGCAGTCCCCGGGACAGAGCTAACTATGGCTACACCTTC. Amino acids: CASSPRDRANYGYTF. This chain joins TRBV6-1 and TRBJ1-2; 7 bases match TRBD1. The CDR3 runs to 15 residues. Germline CDR1 MNHNS, CDR2 SASEGT. V shed 5 bases, J shed 0 bases, and the junction held 6 bases outside the gene matches.